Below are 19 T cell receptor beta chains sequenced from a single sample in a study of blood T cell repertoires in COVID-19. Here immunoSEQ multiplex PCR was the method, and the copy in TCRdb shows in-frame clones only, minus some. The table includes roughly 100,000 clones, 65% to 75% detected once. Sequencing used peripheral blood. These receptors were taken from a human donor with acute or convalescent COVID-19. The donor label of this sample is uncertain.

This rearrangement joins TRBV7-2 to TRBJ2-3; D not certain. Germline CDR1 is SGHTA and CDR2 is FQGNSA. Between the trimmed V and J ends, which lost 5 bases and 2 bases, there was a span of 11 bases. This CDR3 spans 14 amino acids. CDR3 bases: TGTGCCAGCAGCGATGGGCCTCACACAGATACGCAGTATTTT. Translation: CASSDGPHTDTQYF.

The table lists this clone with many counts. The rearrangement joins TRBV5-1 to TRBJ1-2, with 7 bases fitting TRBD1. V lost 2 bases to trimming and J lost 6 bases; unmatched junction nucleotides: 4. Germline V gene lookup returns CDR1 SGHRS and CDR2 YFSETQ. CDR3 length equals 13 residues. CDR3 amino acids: CASSFGTDNGYTF. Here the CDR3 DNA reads TGCGCCAGCAGCTTCGGGACAGATAATGGCTACACCTTC.

CDR3 sequence: CASSQESGQGAGANVLTF. Written as DNA, the CDR3 is TGTGCCAGCAGCCAAGAGTCGGGACAGGGGGCTGGGGCCAACGTCCTGACTTTC. The gene calls are TRBV4-2 and TRBJ2-6; 11 bases are shared with TRBD1. The CDR3 contains 18 residues. Germline CDR1 LGHNA, CDR2 YNFKEQ. V was pared by 0 bases and J by 2 bases, with 3 bases of the junction left unmatched.

The CDR3 coding sequence is TGTGCCAGCAGGGGCGGGGGGTACAATGAGCAGTTCTTC. Its protein product is CASRGGGYNEQFF. The chain joins TRBV2 to TRBJ2-1; TRBD2 aligns across 8 bases. The J segment lost 4 bases and the V segment lost 6 bases, leaving 2 bases of the junction unmatched. This CDR3 has 13 amino acids. The V gene's germline CDR1 is SNHLY and CDR2 FYNNEI.

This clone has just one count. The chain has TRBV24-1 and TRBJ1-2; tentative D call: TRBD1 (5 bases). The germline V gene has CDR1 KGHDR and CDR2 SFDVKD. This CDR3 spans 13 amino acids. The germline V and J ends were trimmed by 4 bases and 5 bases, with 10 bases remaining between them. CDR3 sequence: CATSDRDSYGYTF. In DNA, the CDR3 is TGTGCCACCAGTGACCGCGACAGTTATGGCTACACCTTC.

This CDR3 reads CAISELPGDTQYF. CDR3 bases: TGTGCCATCAGTGAGCTGCCGGGAGATACGCAGTATTTT. This chain links TRBV10-3 with TRBJ2-3; no firm D call. Germline CDR1 reads ENHRY; CDR2 reads SYGVKD. The CDR3 runs to 13 residues. Trimming left V 2 bases short and J 5 bases short, with 8 bases between.

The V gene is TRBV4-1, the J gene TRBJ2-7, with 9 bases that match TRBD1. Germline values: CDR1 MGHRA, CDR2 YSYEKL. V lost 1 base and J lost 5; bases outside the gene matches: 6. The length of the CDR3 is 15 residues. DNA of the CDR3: TGCGCCAGCAGCCAAGTCGGGACAGGGTCTCACGAGCAGTACTTC. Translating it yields CASSQVGTGSHEQYF.

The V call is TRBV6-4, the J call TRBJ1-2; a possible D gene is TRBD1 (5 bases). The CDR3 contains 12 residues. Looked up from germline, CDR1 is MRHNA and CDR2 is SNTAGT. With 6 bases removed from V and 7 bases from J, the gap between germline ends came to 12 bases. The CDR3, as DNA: TGTGCCAGCAGCTTAACAGGTGGTGGCTACACCTTC. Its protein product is CASSLTGGGYTF.

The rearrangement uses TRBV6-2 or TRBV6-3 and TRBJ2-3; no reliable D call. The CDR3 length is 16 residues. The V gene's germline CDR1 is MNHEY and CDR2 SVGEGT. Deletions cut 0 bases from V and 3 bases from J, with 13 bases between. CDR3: CASSYSSSAVTDTQYF. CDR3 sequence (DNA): TGTGCCAGCAGTTACTCGAGTTCCGCGGTTACAGATACGCAGTATTTT.

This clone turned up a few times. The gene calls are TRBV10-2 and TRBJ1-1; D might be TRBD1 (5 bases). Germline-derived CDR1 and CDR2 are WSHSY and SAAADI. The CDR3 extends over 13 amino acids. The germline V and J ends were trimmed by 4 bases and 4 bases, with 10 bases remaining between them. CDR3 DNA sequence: TGCGCCAGCAGTGGGACATTCGGCACTGAAGCTTTCTTT. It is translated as CASSGTFGTEAFF.

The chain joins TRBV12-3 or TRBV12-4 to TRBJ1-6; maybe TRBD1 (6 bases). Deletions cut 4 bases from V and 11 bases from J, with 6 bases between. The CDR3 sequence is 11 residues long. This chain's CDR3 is CASSSGAPLHF. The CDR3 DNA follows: TGTGCCAGCAGTTCAGGGGCACCCCTCCACTTT.

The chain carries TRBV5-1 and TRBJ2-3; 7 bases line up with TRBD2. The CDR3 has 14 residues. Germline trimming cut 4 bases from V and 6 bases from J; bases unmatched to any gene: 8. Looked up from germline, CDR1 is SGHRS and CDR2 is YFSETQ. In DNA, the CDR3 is TGCGCCAGCAGCCGAGGACTAGAGGCGGATACGCAGTATTTT. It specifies CASSRGLEADTQYF.

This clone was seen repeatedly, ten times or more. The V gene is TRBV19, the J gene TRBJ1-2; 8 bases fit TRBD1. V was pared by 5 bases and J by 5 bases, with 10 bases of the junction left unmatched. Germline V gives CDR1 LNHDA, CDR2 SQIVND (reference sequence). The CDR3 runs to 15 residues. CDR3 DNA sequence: TGTGCCAGTAGTGTCGCCGGGACAGGATCATATGGCTACACCTTC. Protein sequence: CASSVAGTGSYGYTF.

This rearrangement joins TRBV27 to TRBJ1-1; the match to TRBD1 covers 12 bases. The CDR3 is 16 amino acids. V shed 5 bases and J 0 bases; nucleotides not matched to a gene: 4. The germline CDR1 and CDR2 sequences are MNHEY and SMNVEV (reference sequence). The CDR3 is CASSPGQGAMNTEAFF. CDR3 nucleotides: TGTGCCAGCAGTCCGGGACAGGGGGCCATGAACACTGAAGCTTTCTTT.

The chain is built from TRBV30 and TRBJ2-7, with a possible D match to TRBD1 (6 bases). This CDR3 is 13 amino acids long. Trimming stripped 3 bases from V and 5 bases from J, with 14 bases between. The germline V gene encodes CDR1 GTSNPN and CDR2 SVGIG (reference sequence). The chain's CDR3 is CAWRSPGDHEQYF. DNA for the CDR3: TGTGCCTGGAGGTCTCCAGGGGACCACGAGCAGTACTTC.

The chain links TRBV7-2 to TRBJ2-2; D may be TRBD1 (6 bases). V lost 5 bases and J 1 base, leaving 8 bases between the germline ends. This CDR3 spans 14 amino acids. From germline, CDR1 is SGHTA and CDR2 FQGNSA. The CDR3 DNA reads TGTGCCAGCAGCACGGACAGGAACACCGGGGAGCTGTTTTTT. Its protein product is CASSTDRNTGELFF.

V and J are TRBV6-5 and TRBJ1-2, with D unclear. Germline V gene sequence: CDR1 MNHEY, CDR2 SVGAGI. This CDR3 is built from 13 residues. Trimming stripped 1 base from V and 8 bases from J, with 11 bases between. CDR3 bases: TGTGCCAGCAGTTACTATGAGGGCGGCGGCTACACCTTC. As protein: CASSYYEGGGYTF.

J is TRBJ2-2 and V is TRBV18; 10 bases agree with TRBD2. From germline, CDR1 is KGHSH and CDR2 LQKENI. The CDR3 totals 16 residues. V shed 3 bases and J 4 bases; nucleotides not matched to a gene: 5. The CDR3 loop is CASSPLAGAITGELFF. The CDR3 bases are TGTGCCAGCTCACCCCTAGCGGGGGCCATCACCGGGGAGCTGTTTTTT.

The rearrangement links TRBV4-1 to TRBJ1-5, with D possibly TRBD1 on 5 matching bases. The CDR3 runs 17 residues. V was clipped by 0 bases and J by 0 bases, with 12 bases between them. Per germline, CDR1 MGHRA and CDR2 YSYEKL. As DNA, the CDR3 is TGCGCCAGCAGCCAAGAGGGGGGGGTGGATAGCAATCAGCCCCAGCATTTT. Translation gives CASSQEGGVDSNQPQHF.